This record concerns one T cell receptor beta chain sequence. The antigen remains undetermined. The source of the sample is a study of shared clonotypes between healthy human individuals. The study, taken as a whole, reports: The naive CD4 repertoires of a handful of donors were compared, and about 5% of clonotypes were shared.

In the authors' methods: For the immunoSEQ data, sequences were junction-only without quality scores, so filtering differed. Produced via immunoSEQ multiplex PCR; TCRdb's table is partial and in-frame only. The V and J calls and the clone size are those of that table, but D and trimming were determined from the DNA. Here the sample spans about 2,100,000 clones, about 92% being singletons. CD8 cells classed as naive were CD45RO-negative and positively selected for CCR7, excluding terminally differentiated effector memory CD45RA+ cells. Recent acute infections and vaccinations were absent in the healthy HIV-negative adult donors. The source of this sequence is a man aged 18 to 35 in good health. Some clones in this sample may be carry-over from other donors' samples. The sequenced sample consisted of naive CD8+ T cells from PBMCs.

CDR3 DNA: TGTGCCAGCAGCCCCCCACGCGGGAGGGCCTACGAGCAGTACTTC. Residues: CASSPPRGRAYEQYF. V and J are TRBV27 and TRBJ2-7; 9 bases agree with TRBD2. The CDR3 covers 15 residues. J was trimmed by 2 bases and V by 6 bases; bases with no gene match: 8. CDR1 is MNHEY, CDR2 SMNVEV, per germline (reference sequence).